What follows is one T cell receptor (beta chain) and its context. The antigen is unknown. V lost 7 bases, J lost 10 bases, and 7 bases stayed unmatched. In germline, CDR1 is MNHEY, CDR2 SVGAGI. The CDR3 runs to 14 residues. Clones were sequenced by immunoSEQ multiplex PCR, and TCRdb holds only the in-frame ones, with some missing. The sample has 250,000 to 400,000 clones, about 85% seen once; the top ten hold over 1%. These data originate in a study of cytomegalovirus exposure and HLA in healthy donors. Study-level findings and limits: Most sequenced TCRs were rare (though some public TCRs occurred in many donors).

The sequencing input was PBMCs. This sequence originates from a woman in her 30s in good health and CMV-seropositive. The chain uses TRBV6-5 and TRBJ1-6, with 10 bases aligning to TRBD1. The CDR3 sequence is CASNPDRGRSPLHF. The CDR3, as DNA: TGTGCCAGCAATCCGGACAGGGGGAGATCACCCCTCCACTTT.